The clone carrying this T cell receptor (beta chain) was seen more than once but under ten times. A second roughly 7 to 12 cycle PCR used barcoded and J-beta primers. A tag from a template-switch adaptor with 12 random nucleotides marked each cDNA molecule. MiXCR, applied by TCRdb to the 5' RACE reads, yields one record per CDR3 protein. The table lists around 800,000 distinct CDR3 sequences, 44% of them singletons, with roughly 19% in the top ten. This specimen belongs to a study of blood T cells in healthy people across ages. The CDR3 spans 14 residues. Germline CDR1 and CDR2: SGHRS and YFSETQ. Trimming removed 5 bases from V and 6 bases from J, with 17 bases in between.

This TCR derives from a man aged 55 to 69 in good health. Material: blood. The V call is TRBV5-1, the J call TRBJ1-1, with D unresolved. The CDR3 nucleotides read TGCGCCAGCAGTCCGGACTTCCTTGGCGCTGAAGCTTTCTTT. Amino acids: CASSPDFLGAEAFF.